The 6 T cell receptor beta chains below all came from one sample that was sequenced in a study of cytomegalovirus exposure and HLA in healthy donors. The PCR made use of 60 Vbeta and 13 Jbeta primers. Sequencing was performed with immunoSEQ multiplex PCR; in TCRdb, only in-frame clones are kept and a portion is missing. The profile shows 90,000 to 130,000 clones, around 76% of them singletons. Sample: PBMCs. The receptors shown here come from a man aged 30-40 years in good health and CMV-seropositive.

The V and J genes are TRBV7-2 and TRBJ1-1; the D gene is possibly TRBD1 (5 bases). The germline CDR1 and CDR2 sequences are SGHTA and FQGNSA. CDR3 length: 14 residues. V lost 1 base and J lost 4, with 10 bases in between. The CDR3 nucleotides read TGTGCCAGCAGCTTAGAAAGCGGGGGCACTGAAGCTTTCTTT. This translates into CASSLESGGTEAFF. The full variable domain, in which reference TRBV7-2 and TRBJ1-1 provide the parts outside the CDR3, is GAGVSQSPSNKVTEKGKDVELRCDPISGHTALYWYRQSLGQGLEFLIYFQGNSAPDKSGLPSDRFSAERTGGSVSTLTIQRTQQEDSAVYLCASSLESGGTEAFFGQGTRLTVV.

V usage is TRBV13 and J usage is TRBJ1-1; the D is unclear. There are 13 residues in the CDR3. In germline, CDR1 is PRHDT, CDR2 FYEKMQ (reference sequence). Trimming shortened V by 5 bases and J by 8 bases, and 15 bases separated the two germline ends. CDR3 in DNA: TGTGCCAGCAGCCATAGCGGGGAGACAGAAGCTTTCTTT. Protein product: CASSHSGETEAFF.

V and J are TRBV6-1 and TRBJ1-5; D perhaps matches TRBD1 (5 bases). CDR1 MNHNS and CDR2 SASEGT come from the germline V gene. Trimming shortened V by 5 bases and J by 3 bases, and 11 bases separated the two germline ends. This CDR3 contains 14 residues. CDR3 nucleotide sequence: TGTGCCAGCAGTTTGGGCAGGGACAATCAGCCCCAGCATTTT. Residues: CASSLGRDNQPQHF.

The J gene is TRBJ2-2, the V gene TRBV9; 7 nucleotides line up with TRBD1. With 5 bases clipped from V and 3 bases from J, the junction kept 4 bases outside the gene matches. Per germline, CDR1 SGDLS and CDR2 YYNGEE. This CDR3 comprises 14 residues. The CDR3 DNA reads as TGTGCCAGCAGTGACAGGGCTTACACCGGGGAGCTGTTTTTT. This translates into CASSDRAYTGELFF. Drawing the rest from reference TRBV9 and TRBJ2-2, the complete variable domain is DSGVTQTPKHLITATGQRVTLRCSPRSGDLSVYWYQQSLDQGLQFLIQYYNGEERAKGNILERFSAQQFPDLHSELNLSSLELGDSALYFCASSDRAYTGELFFGEGSRLTVL.

This clone was counted between two and nine times. Here the CDR3 DNA reads TGTGCCAGTAGTCCTAGCTCTGGAAACACCATATATTTT. Translating it yields CASSPSSGNTIYF. This chain connects TRBV19 to TRBJ1-3; D uncertain. Germline V gene sequence: CDR1 LNHDA, CDR2 SQIVND (reference sequence). The V and J ends lost 5 bases and 0 bases respectively, with 5 bases between them. The CDR3 is 13 residues long. The variable domain in full, completed from reference TRBV19 and TRBJ1-3, reads DGGITQSPKYLFRKEGQNVTLSCEQNLNHDAMYWYRQDPGQGLRLIYYSQIVNDFQKGDIAEGYSVSREKKESFPLTVTSAQKNPTAFYLCASSPSSGNTIYFGEGSWLTVV.

Note on this clone: This same CDR3 is encoded by further DNA sequences in the sample. This sequence joins TRBV7-9 and TRBJ2-7; 11 bases map to TRBD1. The germline gives CDR1 SEHNR, CDR2 FQNEAQ (reference sequence). CDR3 length equals 14 residues. Trimming at V came to 5 bases and at J to 3 bases, leaving 3 bases not matched to a gene. The CDR3 region has the DNA TGTGCCAGCAGCCCCGGGACAGGGGGCTACGAGCAGTACTTC. This sequence encodes CASSPGTGGYEQYF. The whole variable domain, remainder taken from reference TRBV7-9 and TRBJ2-7, is DTGVSQNPRHKITKRGQNVTFRCDPISEHNRLYWYRQTLGQGPEFLTYFQNEAQLEKSRLLSDRFSAERPKGSFSTLEIQRTEQGDSAMYLCASSPGTGGYEQYFGPGTRLTVT.